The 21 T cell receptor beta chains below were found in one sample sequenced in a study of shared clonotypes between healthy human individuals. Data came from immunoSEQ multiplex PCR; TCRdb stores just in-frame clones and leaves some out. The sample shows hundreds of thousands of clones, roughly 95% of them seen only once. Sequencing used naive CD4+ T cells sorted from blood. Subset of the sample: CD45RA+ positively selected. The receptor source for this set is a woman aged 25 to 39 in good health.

CDR3 nucleotides: TGTGCCAGCAGCTTCGGTCCATCGATGGGAGAGCAGTACTTC. It yields the protein CASSFGPSMGEQYF. This chain joins TRBV5-6 and TRBJ2-7; D is undetermined. The CDR3 sequence is 14 residues long. V was clipped by 2 bases and J by 7 bases, with 16 bases between them. Germline assignment: CDR1 SGHDT and CDR2 YYEEEE.

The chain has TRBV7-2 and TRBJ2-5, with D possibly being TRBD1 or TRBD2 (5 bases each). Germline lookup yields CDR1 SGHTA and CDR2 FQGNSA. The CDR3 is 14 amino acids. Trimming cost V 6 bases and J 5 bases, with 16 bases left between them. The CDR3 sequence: CASRPTRGVETQYF. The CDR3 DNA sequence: TGTGCCAGCAGACCCACTAGAGGGGTGGAGACCCAGTACTTC.

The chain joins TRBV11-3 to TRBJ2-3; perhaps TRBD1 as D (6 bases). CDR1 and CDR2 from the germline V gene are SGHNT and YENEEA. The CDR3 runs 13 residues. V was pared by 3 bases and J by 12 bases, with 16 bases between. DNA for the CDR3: TGTGCCAGCAGCTTGGGACAAACAGGGTTTCAGTATTTT. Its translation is CASSLGQTGFQYF.

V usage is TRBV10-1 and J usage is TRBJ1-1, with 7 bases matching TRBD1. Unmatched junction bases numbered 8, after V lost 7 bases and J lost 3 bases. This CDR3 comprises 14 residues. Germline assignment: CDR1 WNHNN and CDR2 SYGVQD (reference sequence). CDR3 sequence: CASTRGQEDTEAFF. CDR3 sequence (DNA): TGCGCCAGCACTAGAGGACAGGAAGACACTGAAGCTTTCTTT.

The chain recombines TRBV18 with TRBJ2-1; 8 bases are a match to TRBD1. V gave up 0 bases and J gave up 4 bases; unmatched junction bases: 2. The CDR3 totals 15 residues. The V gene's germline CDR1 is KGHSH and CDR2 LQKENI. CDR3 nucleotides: TGTGCCAGCTCACCACCCGGGACAGGATACAATGAGCAGTTCTTC. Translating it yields CASSPPGTGYNEQFF.

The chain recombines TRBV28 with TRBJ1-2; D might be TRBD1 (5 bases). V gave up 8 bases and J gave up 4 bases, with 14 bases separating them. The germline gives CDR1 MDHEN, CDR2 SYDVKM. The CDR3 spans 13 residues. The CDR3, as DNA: TGTGCCAGCCCCGGGGGTGGTGGCTATGGCTACACCTTC. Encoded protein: CASPGGGGYGYTF.

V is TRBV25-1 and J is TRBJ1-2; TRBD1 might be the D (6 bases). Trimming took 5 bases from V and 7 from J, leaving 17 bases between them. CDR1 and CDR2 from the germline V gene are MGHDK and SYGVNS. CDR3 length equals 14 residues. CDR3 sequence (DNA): TGTGCCAGCAGTTTCGGGGGCGCGAGTGGTGGCTACACCTTC. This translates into CASSFGGASGGYTF.

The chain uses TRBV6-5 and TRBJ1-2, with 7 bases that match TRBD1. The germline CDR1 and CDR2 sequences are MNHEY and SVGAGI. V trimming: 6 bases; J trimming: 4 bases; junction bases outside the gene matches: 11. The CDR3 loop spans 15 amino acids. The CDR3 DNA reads TGTGCCAGCAGACGGGACAGTCTCCAGCCCTATGGCTACACCTTC. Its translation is CASRRDSLQPYGYTF.

The DNA of the CDR3 is TGCGCCAGCAGCTCTCGACAGGGGGCACGAAGCGAGCAGTACTTC. This translates into CASSSRQGARSEQYF. V gene TRBV5-1 combines with J gene TRBJ2-7, with 10 bases matching TRBD1. The CDR3 has 15 residues. The V gene's germline CDR1 is SGHRS and CDR2 YFSETQ. With V trimmed by 3 bases and J by 6 bases, 9 bases remained unmatched. The full variable domain, in which reference TRBV5-1 and TRBJ2-7 provide the parts outside the CDR3, is KAGVTQTPRYLIKTRGQQVTLSCSPISGHRSVSWYQQTPGQGLQFLFEYFSETQRNKGNFPGRFSGRQFSNSRSEMNVSTLELGDSALYLCASSSRQGARSEQYFGPGTRLTVT.

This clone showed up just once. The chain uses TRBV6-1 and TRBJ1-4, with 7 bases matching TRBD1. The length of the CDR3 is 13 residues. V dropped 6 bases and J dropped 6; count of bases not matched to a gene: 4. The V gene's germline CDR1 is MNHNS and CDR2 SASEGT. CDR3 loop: CASRRQGDEKLFF. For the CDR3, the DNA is TGTGCCAGCAGACGACAGGGAGATGAAAAACTGTTTTTT.

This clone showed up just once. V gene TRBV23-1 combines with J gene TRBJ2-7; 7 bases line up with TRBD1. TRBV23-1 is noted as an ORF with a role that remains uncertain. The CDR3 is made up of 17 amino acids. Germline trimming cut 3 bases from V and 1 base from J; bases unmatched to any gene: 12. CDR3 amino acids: CASSHAFRDSKSYEQYF. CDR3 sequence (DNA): TGCGCCAGCAGTCACGCATTCCGGGACAGCAAATCCTACGAGCAGTACTTC.

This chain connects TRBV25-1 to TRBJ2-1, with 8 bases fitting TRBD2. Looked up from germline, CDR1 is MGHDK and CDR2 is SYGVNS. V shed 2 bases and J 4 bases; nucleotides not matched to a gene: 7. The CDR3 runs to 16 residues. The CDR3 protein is CASSEAGSGVYNEQFF. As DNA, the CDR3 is TGTGCCAGCAGTGAAGCCGGTAGCGGGGTGTACAATGAGCAGTTCTTC. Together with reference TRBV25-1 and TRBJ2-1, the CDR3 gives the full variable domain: EADIYQTPRYLVIGTGKKITLECSQTMGHDKMYWYQQDPGMELHLIHYSYGVNSTEKGDLSSESTVSRIRTEHFPLTLESARPSHTSQYLCASSEAGSGVYNEQFFGPGTRLTVL.

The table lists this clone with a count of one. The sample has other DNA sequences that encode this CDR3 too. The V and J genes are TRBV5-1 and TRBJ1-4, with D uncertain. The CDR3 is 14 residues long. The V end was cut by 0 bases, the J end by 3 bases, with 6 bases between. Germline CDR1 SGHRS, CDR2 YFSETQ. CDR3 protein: CASSLDSPNEKLFF. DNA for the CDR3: TGCGCCAGCAGCTTGGACAGCCCTAATGAAAAACTGTTTTTT.

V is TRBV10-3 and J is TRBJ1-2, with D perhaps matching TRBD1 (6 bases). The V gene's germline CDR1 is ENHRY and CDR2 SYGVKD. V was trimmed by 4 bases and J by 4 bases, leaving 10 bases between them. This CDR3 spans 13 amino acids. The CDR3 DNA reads TGTGCCATCAGTGGGGCACAGGGCTATGGCTACACCTTC. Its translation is CAISGAQGYGYTF.

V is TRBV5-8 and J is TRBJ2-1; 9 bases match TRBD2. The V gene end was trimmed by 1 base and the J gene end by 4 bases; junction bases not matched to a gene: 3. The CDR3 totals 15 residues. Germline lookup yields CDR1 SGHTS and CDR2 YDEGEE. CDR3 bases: TGTGCCAGCAGCTTGCCCAGCGGGGGGTACAATGAGCAGTTCTTC. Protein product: CASSLPSGGYNEQFF. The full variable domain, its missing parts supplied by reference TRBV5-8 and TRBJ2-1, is EAGVTQSPTHLIKTRGQQATLRCSPISGHTSVYWYQQALGLGLQFLLWYDEGEERNRGNFPPRFSGRQFPNYSSELNVNALELEDSALYLCASSLPSGGYNEQFFGPGTRLTVL.

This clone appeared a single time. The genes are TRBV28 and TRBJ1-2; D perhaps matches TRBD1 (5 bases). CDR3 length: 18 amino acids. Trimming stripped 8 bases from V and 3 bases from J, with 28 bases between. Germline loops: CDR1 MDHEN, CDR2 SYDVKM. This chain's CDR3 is CASLYPAGGDVKDYGYTF. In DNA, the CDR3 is TGTGCCAGCCTCTATCCTGCGGGGGGAGATGTTAAGGACTATGGCTACACCTTC.

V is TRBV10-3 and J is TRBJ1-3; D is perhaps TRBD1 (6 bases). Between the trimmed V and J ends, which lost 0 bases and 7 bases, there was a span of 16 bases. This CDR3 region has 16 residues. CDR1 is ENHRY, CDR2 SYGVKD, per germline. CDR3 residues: CAISESSGVKGNTIYF. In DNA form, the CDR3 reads TGTGCCATCAGTGAGTCGTCAGGGGTTAAGGGGAACACCATATATTTT.

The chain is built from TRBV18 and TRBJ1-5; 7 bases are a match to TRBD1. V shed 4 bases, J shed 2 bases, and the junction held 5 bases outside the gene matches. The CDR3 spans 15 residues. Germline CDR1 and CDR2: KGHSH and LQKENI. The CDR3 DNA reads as TGTGCCAGCTCACTCCGGACAGGTGGCAATCAGCCCCAGCATTTT. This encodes CASSLRTGGNQPQHF.

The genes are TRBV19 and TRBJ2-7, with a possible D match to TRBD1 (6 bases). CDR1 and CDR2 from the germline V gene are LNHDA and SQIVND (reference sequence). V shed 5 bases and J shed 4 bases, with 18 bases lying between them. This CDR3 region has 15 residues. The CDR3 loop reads CASSRDTRSYYEQYF. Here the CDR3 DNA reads TGTGCCAGTAGTCGGGACACTAGGTCTTATTACGAGCAGTACTTC.

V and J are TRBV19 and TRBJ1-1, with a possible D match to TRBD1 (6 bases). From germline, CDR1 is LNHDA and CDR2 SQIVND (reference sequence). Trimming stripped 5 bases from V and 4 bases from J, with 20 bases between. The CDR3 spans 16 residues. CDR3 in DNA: TGTGCCAGTAGTCCAAGCCTACAGGGTGGGGGCACTGAAGCTTTCTTT. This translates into CASSPSLQGGGTEAFF.

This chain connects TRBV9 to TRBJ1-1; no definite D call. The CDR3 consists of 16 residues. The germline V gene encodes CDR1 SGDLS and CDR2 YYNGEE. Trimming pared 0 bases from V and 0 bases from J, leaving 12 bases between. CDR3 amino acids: CASSVVVNRLNTEAFF. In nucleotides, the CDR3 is TGTGCCAGCAGCGTAGTGGTGAACAGATTGAACACTGAAGCTTTCTTT.